This T cell receptor (beta chain) is from a study of blood T cell repertoires in COVID-19. Data came from immunoSEQ multiplex PCR; TCRdb stores just in-frame clones and leaves some out. The profile shows roughly 250,000 clones, about 86% of them singletons. This CDR3 has 17 residues. Germline loops: CDR1 SEHNR, CDR2 FQNEAQ (reference sequence). V dropped 1 base and J dropped 4; count of bases not matched to a gene: 7. Patients in Seattle were enrolled during active infection, then followed longitudinally. Sequenced: peripheral blood. This receptor was taken from a woman younger than 45 with COVID-19, enrolled during active disease. The chain recombines TRBV7-9 with TRBJ1-5; 10 bases match TRBD1. The chain's CDR3 is CASSLVGQGRRNQPQHF. The CDR3 nucleotides are TGTGCCAGCAGCTTAGTGGGACAGGGGAGGCGGAATCAGCCCCAGCATTTT.